The 22 T cell receptor beta chains below were found in one sample sequenced in a study of blood T cell repertoires in COVID-19. Clones were sequenced by immunoSEQ multiplex PCR, and TCRdb holds only the in-frame ones, with some missing. The sample contains more than 140,000 clones, around 80% of which appear only once. The sequenced sample was peripheral blood. Receptors were obtained from a woman in her fifties or sixties in a cohort sampled during active or convalescent COVID-19.

The rearrangement uses TRBV11-2 and TRBJ2-7; D may be TRBD1 (6 bases). Trimming left V 5 bases short and J 0 bases short, with 11 bases between. Germline CDR1 is SGHAT and CDR2 is FQNNGV. CDR3 length: 14 residues. CDR3 nucleotides: TGTGCCAGCAGCAGGGGACACAGCTCCTACGAGCAGTACTTC. It codes for CASSRGHSSYEQYF.

Only one count was recorded for this clone. The chain is built from TRBV7-3 and TRBJ2-6; 7 nucleotides agree with TRBD2. Germline CDR1 and CDR2: SGHTA and FQGTGA. This CDR3 comprises 17 residues. V was pared by 2 bases and J by 2 bases, with 6 bases of the junction left unmatched. CDR3 protein: CASSLFDAGAGANVLTF. CDR3 DNA sequence: TGTGCCAGCAGCTTATTCGATGCGGGGGCTGGGGCCAACGTCCTGACTTTC.

In nucleotides, the CDR3 is TGTGCCAGCAGCCAGACAGGGGTGCAAGATTCACCCCTCCACTTT. Protein sequence: CASSQTGVQDSPLHF. This chain uses TRBV3-1 (or the pseudogene TRBV3-2) with TRBJ1-6; 8 nucleotides line up with TRBD1. CDR1 is LGHDT, CDR2 YNNKEL, per germline (reference sequence). CDR3 size: 15 residues. The V segment lost 3 bases and the J segment 8 bases; nucleotides outside the gene matches: 6.

V gene TRBV7-3 combines with J gene TRBJ2-1, with 9 bases lining up with TRBD2. The CDR3 runs to 15 residues. Per germline, CDR1 SGHTA and CDR2 FQGTGA. V dropped 3 bases and J dropped 7; count of bases not matched to a gene: 7. The CDR3 is CASSFLSSGENEQFF. Written as DNA, the CDR3 is TGTGCCAGCAGCTTTTTGTCTAGCGGGGAAAATGAGCAGTTCTTC.

The chain joins TRBV6-1 to TRBJ2-3, with TRBD1 matching over 7 bases. CDR1 and CDR2 from the germline V gene are MNHNS and SASEGT. The ends lost 2 bases at V and 2 bases at J; junction bases unmatched: 7. This CDR3 has 16 amino acids. Here the CDR3 DNA reads TGTGCCAGCAGTGAACGAGGGGGCGTCACCACAGATACGCAGTATTTT. Translating gives CASSERGGVTTDTQYF.

J is TRBJ1-3 and V is TRBV23-1, with 9 nucleotides matching TRBD1. TRBV23-1 is marked as an open reading frame, function uncertain. The CDR3 has 17 amino acids. With 2 bases clipped from V and 1 base from J, the junction kept 6 bases outside the gene matches. The CDR3 sequence: CASSQPGQGSSGNTIYF. The CDR3 DNA reads as TGCGCCAGCAGTCAACCGGGACAGGGTAGTTCTGGAAACACCATATATTTT.

This chain joins TRBV20-1 and TRBJ2-1; no clear D. CDR1 and CDR2 from the germline V gene are DFQATT and SNEGSKA (reference sequence). V was cut by 5 bases and J by 7 bases, with 9 bases left in between. The CDR3 totals 11 residues. The CDR3 sequence is CSARPRNEQFF. The CDR3 DNA follows: TGCAGTGCTCGACCGCGGAATGAGCAGTTCTTC.

This chain connects TRBV11-2 to TRBJ1-3; no clear D gene. Germline V gene sequence: CDR1 SGHAT, CDR2 FQNNGV. The CDR3 totals 12 residues. Trimming removed 2 bases from V and 4 bases from J, with 3 bases in between. The CDR3 nucleotides are TGTGCCAGCAGCTTACAGGGAAACACCATATATTTT. Protein product: CASSLQGNTIYF.

The CDR3 bases are TGTGCCATCAGTGAAAGTCCATCCCTGCGGGGGCAAAATGGCTACACCTTC. Translated: CAISESPSLRGQNGYTF. The V call is TRBV10-3, the J call TRBJ1-2; the D gene is possibly TRBD1 (6 bases). Trimming took 3 bases from V and 6 from J, leaving 23 bases between them. Germline-derived CDR1 and CDR2 are ENHRY and SYGVKD. The CDR3 contains 17 residues.

The rearrangement joins TRBV4-3 to TRBJ2-4; 7 bases are shared with TRBD2. V lost 0 bases to trimming and J lost 4 bases; unmatched junction nucleotides: 9. The CDR3 loop spans 17 amino acids. The germline V gene has CDR1 LGHNA and CDR2 YSLEER. The CDR3 sequence: CASSQELMGGWKNIQYF. The CDR3 DNA reads TGCGCCAGCAGCCAAGAATTGATGGGGGGGTGGAAAAACATTCAGTACTTC.

The V and J genes are TRBV18 and TRBJ1-2; a possible D gene is TRBD1 (6 bases). V shed 6 bases and J shed 8 bases, with 16 bases lying between them. This CDR3 is built from 13 residues. Looked up from germline, CDR1 is KGHSH and CDR2 is LQKENI. Here the CDR3 DNA reads TGTGCCAGCTCGCAGACAGGACCCTACGGCTACACCTTC. Protein sequence: CASSQTGPYGYTF.

V gene TRBV3-1 (or the pseudogene TRBV3-2) combines with J gene TRBJ1-6; 7 bases line up with TRBD1. The trim removed 0 bases at V and 7 bases at J, leaving 6 bases unmatched. The length of the CDR3 is 16 residues. Germline-derived CDR1 and CDR2 are LGHDT and YNNKEL (reference sequence). Written as DNA, the CDR3 is TGTGCCAGCAGCCAAGATTGGACAGGAGTAAATTCACCCCTCCACTTT. It is translated as CASSQDWTGVNSPLHF.

The V gene is TRBV3-1 (or the pseudogene TRBV3-2), the J gene TRBJ2-7; D gene uncertain. Per germline, CDR1 LGHDT and CDR2 YNNKEL (reference sequence). The CDR3 has 15 amino acids. V lost 1 base and J lost 5, with 15 bases in between. The DNA for the CDR3 is TGTGCCAGCAGCCAAGCTCTCGGGTTTTGGAACGAGCAGTACTTC. This gives the protein CASSQALGFWNEQYF.

The CDR3 loop is CAISEARGGWETQYF. The CDR3 DNA reads as TGTGCCATCAGTGAAGCGCGGGGGGGCTGGGAGACCCAGTACTTC. The V call is TRBV10-3, the J call TRBJ2-5; TRBD2 matches at 9 bases. V lost 3 bases to trimming and J lost 5 bases; unmatched junction nucleotides: 7. CDR3 length: 15 residues. Looked up from germline, CDR1 is ENHRY and CDR2 is SYGVKD.

This clone was counted a single time. The V call is TRBV6-5, the J call TRBJ1-6, with 12 positions matching TRBD1. V shed 6 bases, J shed 9 bases, and the junction held 6 bases outside the gene matches. CDR1 is MNHEY and CDR2 is SVGAGI in the germline V gene. The CDR3 consists of 15 residues. CDR3 DNA: TGTGCCAGCAGGACCCCGGGACAGGGGGCTTCACCCCTCCACTTT. Its protein product is CASRTPGQGASPLHF.

This clone appeared once. J is TRBJ1-1 and V is TRBV7-2, with TRBD1 matching 7 bases. V trimming: 5 bases; J trimming: 0 bases; junction bases outside the gene matches: 3. The CDR3 consists of 14 residues. Germline values: CDR1 SGHTA, CDR2 FQGNSA. CDR3 bases: TGTGCCAGCAGCCAAGACAGGGTGAACACTGAAGCTTTCTTT. Amino acids: CASSQDRVNTEAFF.

The V gene is TRBV19, the J gene TRBJ1-6; the D gene is possibly TRBD1 (5 bases). Germline CDR1 reads LNHDA; CDR2 reads SQIVND (reference sequence). Deletions cut 6 bases from V and 10 bases from J, with 16 bases between. The length of the CDR3 is 14 residues. The CDR3 reads CASSPGLGASPLHF. The DNA of the CDR3 is TGTGCCAGTAGCCCAGGGCTAGGAGCCTCACCCCTCCACTTT.

The chain is built from TRBV14 and TRBJ2-2; D uncertain. Germline V gene lookup returns CDR1 SGHDN and CDR2 FVKESK. The V end lost 3 bases, the J end lost 6 bases, and 8 bases lay between the germline ends. This CDR3 contains 13 residues. Here the CDR3 reads CASSHFGSGELFF. Written as DNA, the CDR3 is TGTGCCAGCAGCCACTTCGGGTCCGGGGAGCTGTTTTTT.

The chain couples TRBV5-1 to TRBJ1-2; a possible D gene is TRBD1 (5 bases). V was clipped by 5 bases and J by 7 bases, with 18 bases between them. Looked up from germline, CDR1 is SGHRS and CDR2 is YFSETQ. The CDR3 is 14 residues long. CDR3 loop: CASSPQGREGGYTF. CDR3 nucleotide sequence: TGCGCCAGCAGTCCCCAGGGCAGGGAAGGTGGCTACACCTTC.

This clone was counted between two and nine times. The chain recombines TRBV6-5 with TRBJ1-5, with 11 bases matching TRBD1. V was pared by 7 bases and J by 3 bases, with 5 bases of the junction left unmatched. Per the germline V gene, CDR1 is MNHEY and CDR2 is SVGAGI. CDR3 length: 15 residues. The CDR3 nucleotides read TGTGCCAGCATGGGACAGGGGGAATTCAATCAGCCCCAGCATTTT. It yields the protein CASMGQGEFNQPQHF.

This clone was detected a few times. The chain couples TRBV6-4 to TRBJ2-2; 9 bases map to TRBD1. Germline lookup yields CDR1 MRHNA and CDR2 SNTAGT. Trimming took 6 bases from V and 2 from J; bases not matched to a gene: 4. The CDR3 length is 15 residues. The CDR3 DNA sequence: TGTGCCAGCAGCGAACAGGGGGCAAACACCGGGGAGCTGTTTTTT. This sequence encodes CASSEQGANTGELFF.

CDR3 loop: CASSGVAGGSGYTF. CDR3 bases: TGTGCCAGCAGTGGAGTAGCGGGGGGCTCTGGCTACACCTTC. V is TRBV2 and J is TRBJ1-2, with a tentative D call TRBD1 (6 bases). V was shortened by 4 bases and J by 7 bases, with 16 bases between the two germline ends. CDR1 is SNHLY and CDR2 is FYNNEI in the germline V gene. The CDR3 length is 14 residues.